Given below is one T cell receptor (beta chain) in context. V gave up 7 bases and J gave up 1 base; unmatched junction bases: 15. The CDR3 covers 17 residues. From germline, CDR1 is SNHLY and CDR2 FYNNEI. The data stem from a study of blood T cell repertoires in COVID-19. Across the whole study: Whether acute or convalescent, the COVID-19 samples came from the United States, Italy and Spain. T cells, B-cell-depleted T cells, or PBMCs supplied cDNA or gDNA.

In the original analysis: By means of reference gene primer amplification, nucleated cell counts were estimated. Using immunoSEQ multiplex PCR, the repertoire was profiled, and TCRdb retains in-frame clones only, with some absent. D and trimming come from the DNA, and the V and J calls and clone size come from that table. The table includes about 24,000 clones, around nine tenths detected once. The sequence came from a man aged 50-59 years with active COVID-19. The J gene is TRBJ1-1, the V gene TRBV2, with 7 bases matching TRBD1. Input material: peripheral blood. The CDR3 sequence: CASTLSPRGLGNTEAFF. CDR3 nucleotides: TGTGCCAGCACTCTATCTCCAAGGGGGCTGGGGAACACTGAAGCTTTCTTT.